This is a list of T cell receptor beta chains from one sample in a study of a mutant IDH1 vaccine in newly diagnosed glioma. Assay: immunoSEQ multiplex PCR; the TCRdb copy retains only in-frame clones and omits some. This table holds roughly 60,000 clones, about four fifths found once. For these receptors, no antigen is known. This material consisted of PBMCs, taken from a glioma patient whose treatment included an IDH1 peptide vaccine. The receptors derive from a middle-aged man with glioma. Each CDR3 is given with its conserved first and last residue. Each record gives: clone size, D gene, CDR3 length, V gene, J gene, CDR3 DNA, CDR3 protein. D genes are given only for firm matches. Size tells how often a clone was seen (once, few, many) or the class of an expanded clone, and some rows leave it out.

few	-	14	TRBV19	TRBJ2-3	TGTGCCAGTAGTATCGTCGGTAGCACAGATACGCAGTATTTT	CASSIVGSTDTQYF
-	TRBD2	15	TRBV19	TRBJ2-1	TGTGCCAGTAGTATGAACCCGGGACTAGCCAGCGAGCAGTTCTTC	CASSMNPGLASEQFF
-	-	15	TRBV19	TRBJ1-1	TGTGCCAGTAGTACCCAGACGGTCCGGAACACTGAAGCTTTCTTT	CASSTQTVRNTEAFF
-	TRBD2	15	TRBV25-1	TRBJ2-5	TGTGCCAGCAGTGTGGGGGGGACGTACCAAGAGACCCAGTACTTC	CASSVGGTYQETQYF
-	-	15	TRBV6-1	TRBJ2-6	TGTGCCAGCAGTACGGACAGCTCTGGGGCCAACGTCCTGACTTTC	CASSTDSSGANVLTF
-	-	14	TRBV4-1	TRBJ2-2	TGCGCCAGCAAGGCAGGGATGGACACCGGGGAGCTGTTTTTT	CASKAGMDTGELFF
-	-	14	TRBV6-1	TRBJ2-2	TGTGCCAGCAGTGAAGGGGAGGAGCCCGGGGAGCTGTTTTTT	CASSEGEEPGELFF
-	TRBD1	13	TRBV18	TRBJ2-1	TGTGCCAGCTCAATCGACAGGGCGAGTGAGCAGTTCTTC	CASSIDRASEQFF
-	TRBD1	14	TRBV19	TRBJ1-2	TGTGCCAGTAGTATAGGGGACAGGGACGGTGGCTACACCTTC	CASSIGDRDGGYTF
-	-	13	TRBV6-5	TRBJ1-1	TGTGCCAGCAGGCTAACAGAGAACACTGAAGCTTTCTTT	CASRLTENTEAFF
-	TRBD1	15	TRBV29-1	TRBJ2-3	TGCAGCGTTGACCCTAGACAGGGGAGCACAGATACGCAGTATTTT	CSVDPRQGSTDTQYF
-	-	11	TRBV2	TRBJ2-5	TGTGCCACGGCTACTAGGGAGACCCAGTACTTC	CATATRETQYF
-	-	14	TRBV4-1	TRBJ2-7	TGCGCCAGCAGCCCGGACAGCTTATTCTACGAGCAGTACTTC	CASSPDSLFYEQYF
-	-	14	TRBV7-9	TRBJ2-7	TGTGCCAGCAGCTTAGTGCAGGGGATCAACGAGCAGTACTTC	CASSLVQGINEQYF
-	-	13	TRBV2	TRBJ1-6	TGTGCCAACAGGAACAGGCCTGATTCACCCCTCCACTTT	CANRNRPDSPLHF
-	TRBD1	16	TRBV19	TRBJ2-7	TGTGCCAGTAGTCCTCAGGACAGGGTAATCTCCTACGAGCAGTACTTC	CASSPQDRVISYEQYF
-	TRBD2	17	TRBV7-9	TRBJ2-3	TGTGCCAGCAGCTTAGGACTAGCGGCTACTCCCACAGATACGCAGTATTTT	CASSLGLAATPTDTQYF
-	-	14	TRBV5-1	TRBJ2-5	TGCGCCAGCAGTGAGTCGCTAGTTCCCGAGACCCAGTACTTC	CASSESLVPETQYF
-	-	13	TRBV7-9	TRBJ1-1	TGTGCCAGCAGCTTCTGGCAGAACACTGAAGCTTTCTTT	CASSFWQNTEAFF
-	-	14	TRBV25-1	TRBJ2-1	TGTGCCAGCAGTGAATGGGAAGTATTGAATGAGCAGTTCTTC	CASSEWEVLNEQFF
-	TRBD1	15	TRBV19	TRBJ2-7	TGTGCCAGTAGTTTCGGACAGGGGGTCGTCTACGAGCAGTACTTC	CASSFGQGVVYEQYF
few	TRBD1	12	TRBV19	TRBJ1-2	TGTGCCAGTCTACAGGGGGCGCATGGCTACACCTTC	CASLQGAHGYTF
-	TRBD1	14	TRBV2	TRBJ1-2	TGTGCCAGCTTCGGACAGGGGGCTAACTATGGCTACACCTTC	CASFGQGANYGYTF
-	TRBD1	15	TRBV7-2	TRBJ2-1	TGTGCCAGCAGCACCAAACAGGGGTCATACAATGAGCAGTTCTTC	CASSTKQGSYNEQFF
-	-	15	TRBV5-5	TRBJ2-2	TGTGCCAGCAGCTACGTTCAGGGACGCACCGGGGAGCTGTTTTTT	CASSYVQGRTGELFF
-	TRBD1	18	TRBV18	TRBJ2-2	TGTGCCAGCTCACAGGGATACCGCCGGGACAGGGGGACCGGGGAGCTGTTTTTT	CASSQGYRRDRGTGELFF
-	-	14	TRBV6-5	TRBJ1-3	TGTGCCAGCAGTCCCGAATACAGGGCCGTAACCATATATTTT	CASSPEYRAVTIYF
-	-	14	TRBV27	TRBJ1-6	TGTGCCAGCAGTTACAGTTCCTATAATTCACCCCTCCACTTT	CASSYSSYNSPLHF
few	-	13	TRBV5-8	TRBJ2-7	TGTGCCAGCAGCGAGGGATGGGACCTGGAGCAGTACTTC	CASSEGWDLEQYF
-	TRBD2	15	TRBV10-1	TRBJ2-1	TGCGCCAGCAGTGACTATAGCGGGGGGGCCAATGAGCAGTTCTTC	CASSDYSGGANEQFF
-	TRBD1	15	TRBV7-9	TRBJ2-5	TGTGCCAGCAGCGGGGGACAGATGGGGGCAGAGACCCAGTACTTC	CASSGGQMGAETQYF